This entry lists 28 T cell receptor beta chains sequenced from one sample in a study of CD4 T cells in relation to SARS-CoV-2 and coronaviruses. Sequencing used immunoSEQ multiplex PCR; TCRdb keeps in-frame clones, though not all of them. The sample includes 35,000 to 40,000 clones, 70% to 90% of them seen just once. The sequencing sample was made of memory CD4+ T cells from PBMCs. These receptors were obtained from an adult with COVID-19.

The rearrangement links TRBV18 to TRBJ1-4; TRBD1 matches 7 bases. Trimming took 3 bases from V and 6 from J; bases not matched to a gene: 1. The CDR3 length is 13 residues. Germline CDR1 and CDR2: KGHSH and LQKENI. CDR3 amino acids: CASSPTGHEKLFF. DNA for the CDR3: TGTGCCAGCTCACCGACAGGGCATGAAAAACTGTTTTTT. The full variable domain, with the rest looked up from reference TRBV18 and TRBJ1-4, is NAGVMQNPRHLVRRRGQEARLRCSPMKGHSHVYWYRQLPEEGLKFMVYLQKENIIDESGMPKERFSAEFPKEGPSILRIQQVVRGDSAAYFCASSPTGHEKLFFGSGTQLSVL.

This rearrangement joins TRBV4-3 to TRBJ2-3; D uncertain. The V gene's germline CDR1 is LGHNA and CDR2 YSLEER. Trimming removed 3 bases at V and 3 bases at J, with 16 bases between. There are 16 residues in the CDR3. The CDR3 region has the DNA TGCGCCAGCAGCCATCGCTGGGCACCGGCTACAGATACGCAGTATTTT. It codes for CASSHRWAPATDTQYF.

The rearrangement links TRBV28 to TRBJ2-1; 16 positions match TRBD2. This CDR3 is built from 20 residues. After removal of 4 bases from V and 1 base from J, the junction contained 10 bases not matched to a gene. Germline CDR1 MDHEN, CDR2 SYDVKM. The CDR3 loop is CASSSGGGTSGRGSYNEQFF. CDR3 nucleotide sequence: TGTGCCAGCAGTTCCGGGGGAGGGACTAGCGGGAGGGGGTCCTACAATGAGCAGTTCTTC.

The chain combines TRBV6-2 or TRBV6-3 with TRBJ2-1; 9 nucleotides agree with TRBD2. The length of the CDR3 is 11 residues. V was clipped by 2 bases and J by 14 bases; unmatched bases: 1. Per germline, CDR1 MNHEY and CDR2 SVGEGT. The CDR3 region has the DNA TGTGCCAGCAGTTACGCGGGAGGGGAGTTCTTC. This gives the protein CASSYAGGEFF.

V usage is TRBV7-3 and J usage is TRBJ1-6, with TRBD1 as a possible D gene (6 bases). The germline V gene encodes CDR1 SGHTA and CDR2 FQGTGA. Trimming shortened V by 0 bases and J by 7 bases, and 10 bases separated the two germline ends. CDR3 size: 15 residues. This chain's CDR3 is CASSLTRQGNSPLHF. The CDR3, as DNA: TGTGCCAGCAGCTTAACGCGGCAGGGGAATTCACCCCTCCACTTT.

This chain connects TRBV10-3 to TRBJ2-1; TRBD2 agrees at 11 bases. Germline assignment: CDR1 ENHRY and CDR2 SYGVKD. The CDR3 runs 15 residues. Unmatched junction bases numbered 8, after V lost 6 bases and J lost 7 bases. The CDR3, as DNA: TGTGCCATCAGAGGAACTAGCGGGAGTGGTAATGAGCAGTTCTTC. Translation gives CAIRGTSGSGNEQFF.

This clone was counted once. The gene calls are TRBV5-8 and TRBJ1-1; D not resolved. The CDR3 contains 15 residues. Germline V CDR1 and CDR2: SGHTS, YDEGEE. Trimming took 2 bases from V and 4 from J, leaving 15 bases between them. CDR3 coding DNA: TGTGCCAGCAGCTTCATTGGGTTGGGCGGCACTGAAGCTTTCTTT. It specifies CASSFIGLGGTEAFF.

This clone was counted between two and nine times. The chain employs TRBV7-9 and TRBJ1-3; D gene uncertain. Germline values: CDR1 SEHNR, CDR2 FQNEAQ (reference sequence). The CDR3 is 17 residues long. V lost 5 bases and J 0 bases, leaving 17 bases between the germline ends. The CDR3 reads CASSPGLSISSGNTIYF. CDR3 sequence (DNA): TGTGCCAGCAGCCCAGGACTGTCAATTAGCTCTGGAAACACCATATATTTT.

The CDR3 loop reads CASSLPLQGFKANYGYTF. The CDR3, as DNA: TGTGCCAGCAGCCTCCCTTTACAGGGGTTTAAAGCTAACTATGGCTACACCTTC. The chain joins TRBV14 to TRBJ1-2, with 7 bases that match TRBD1. CDR3 length: 18 amino acids. Germline V lookup: CDR1 SGHDN, CDR2 FVKESK. V was pared by 4 bases and J by 0 bases, with 14 bases of the junction left unmatched.

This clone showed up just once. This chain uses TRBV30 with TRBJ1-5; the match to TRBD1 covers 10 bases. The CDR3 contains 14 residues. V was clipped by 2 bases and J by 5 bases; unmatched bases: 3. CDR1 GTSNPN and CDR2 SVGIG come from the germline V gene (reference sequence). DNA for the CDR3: TGTGCCTGGAGTTTGACAGGGGGCGATCAGCCCCAGCATTTT. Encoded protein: CAWSLTGGDQPQHF. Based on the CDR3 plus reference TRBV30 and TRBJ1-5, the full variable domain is SQTIHQWPATLVQPVGSPLSLECTVEGTSNPNLYWYRQAAGRGLQLLFYSVGIGQISSEVPQNLSASRPQDRQFILSSKKLLLSDSGFYLCAWSLTGGDQPQHFGDGTRLSIL.

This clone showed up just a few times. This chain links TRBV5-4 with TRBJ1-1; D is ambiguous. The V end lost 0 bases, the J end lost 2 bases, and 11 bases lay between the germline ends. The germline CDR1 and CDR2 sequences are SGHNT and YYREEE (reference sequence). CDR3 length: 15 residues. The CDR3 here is CASSLEAAKNTEAFF. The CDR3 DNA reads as TGTGCCAGCAGCTTGGAAGCAGCCAAAAACACTGAAGCTTTCTTT.

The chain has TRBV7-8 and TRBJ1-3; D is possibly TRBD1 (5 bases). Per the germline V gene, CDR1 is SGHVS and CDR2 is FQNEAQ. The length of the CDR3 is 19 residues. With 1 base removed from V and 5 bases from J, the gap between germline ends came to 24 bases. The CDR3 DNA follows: TGTGCCAGCAGCTTAGAGGGGACTCAACGGAGGCGATATCGAAACACCATATATTTT. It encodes CASSLEGTQRRRYRNTIYF.

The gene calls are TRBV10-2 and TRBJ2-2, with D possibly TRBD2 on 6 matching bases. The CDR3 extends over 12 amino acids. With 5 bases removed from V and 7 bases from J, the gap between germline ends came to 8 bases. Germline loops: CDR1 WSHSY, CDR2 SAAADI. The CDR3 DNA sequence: TGCGCCAGCAGTAGGGAGGTCGGGGAGCTGTTTTTT. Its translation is CASSREVGELFF.

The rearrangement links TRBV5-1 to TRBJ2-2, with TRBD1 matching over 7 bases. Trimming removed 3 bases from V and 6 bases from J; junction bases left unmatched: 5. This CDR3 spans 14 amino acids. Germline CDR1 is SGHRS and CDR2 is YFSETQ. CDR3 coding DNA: TGCGCCAGCAGCTGGGACAGAAGGGCCGGGGAGCTGTTTTTT. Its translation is CASSWDRRAGELFF.

This CDR3 is CASRRTPYNEQFF. The DNA of the CDR3 is TGTGCCAGCAGAAGGACGCCCTACAATGAGCAGTTCTTC. The gene calls are TRBV6-5 and TRBJ2-1, with no clear D. The CDR3 extends over 13 amino acids. CDR1 and CDR2 (germline): MNHEY, SVGAGI. V lost 6 bases and J lost 2, with 8 bases in between.

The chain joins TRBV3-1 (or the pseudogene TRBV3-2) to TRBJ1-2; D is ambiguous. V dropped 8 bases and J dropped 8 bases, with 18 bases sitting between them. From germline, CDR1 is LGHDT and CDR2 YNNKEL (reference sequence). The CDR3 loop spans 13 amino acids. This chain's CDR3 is CASGGRAREGYTF. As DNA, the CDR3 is TGTGCCAGCGGCGGAAGAGCGAGGGAAGGCTACACCTTC.

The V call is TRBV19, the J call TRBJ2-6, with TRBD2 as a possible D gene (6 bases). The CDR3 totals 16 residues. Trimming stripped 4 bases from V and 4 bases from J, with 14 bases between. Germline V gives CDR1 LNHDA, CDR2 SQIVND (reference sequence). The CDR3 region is CASSTTSIIGANVLTF. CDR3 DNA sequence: TGTGCCAGTAGTACAACTAGCATAATCGGGGCCAACGTCCTGACTTTC.

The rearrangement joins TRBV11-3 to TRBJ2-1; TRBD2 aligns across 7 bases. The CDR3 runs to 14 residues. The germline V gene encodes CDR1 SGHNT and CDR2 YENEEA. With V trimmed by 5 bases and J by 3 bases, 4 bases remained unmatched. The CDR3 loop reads CASSPGTNYNEQFF. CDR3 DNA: TGTGCCAGCAGCCCCGGGACTAACTACAATGAGCAGTTCTTC.

The DNA of the CDR3 is TGTGCCAGCAGCAGGGACTACCCACAGGGTACGCAGTATTTT. Amino acids: CASSRDYPQGTQYF. The chain joins TRBV7-3 to TRBJ2-3; maybe TRBD2 (7 bases). The germline V gene has CDR1 SGHTA and CDR2 FQGTGA. Trimming pared 5 bases from V and 8 bases from J, leaving 17 bases between. The CDR3 length is 14 residues. The whole variable domain, filled in from reference TRBV7-3 and TRBJ2-3, reads GAGVSQTPSNKVTEKGKYVELRCDPISGHTALYWYRQSLGQGPEFLIYFQGTGAADDSGLPNDRFFAVRPEGSVSTLKIQRTERGDSAVYLCASSRDYPQGTQYFGPGTRLTVL.

As DNA, the CDR3 is TGTGCCAGCAGCTTAGATCGACTGGGGGGAGAGACCCAGTACTTC. Amino acid sequence: CASSLDRLGGETQYF. The V and J genes are TRBV11-2 and TRBJ2-5; TRBD2 might be the D (6 bases). Germline assignment: CDR1 SGHAT and CDR2 FQNNGV. The CDR3 sequence is 15 residues long. Trimming cost V 0 bases and J 4 bases, with 12 bases left between them. The entire variable domain, with the rest obtained from reference TRBV11-2 and TRBJ2-5, is as follows: EAGVAQSPRYKIIEKRQSVAFWCNPISGHATLYWYQQILGQGPKLLIQFQNNGVVDDSQLPKDRFSAERLKGVDSTLKIQPAKLEDSAVYLCASSLDRLGGETQYFGPGTRLLVL.

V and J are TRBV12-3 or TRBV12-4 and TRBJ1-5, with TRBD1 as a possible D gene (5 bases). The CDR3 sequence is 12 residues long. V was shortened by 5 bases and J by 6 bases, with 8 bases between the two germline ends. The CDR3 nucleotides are TGTGCCAGCAGTCCAGGGAGTCAGCCCCAGCATTTT. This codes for CASSPGSQPQHF.

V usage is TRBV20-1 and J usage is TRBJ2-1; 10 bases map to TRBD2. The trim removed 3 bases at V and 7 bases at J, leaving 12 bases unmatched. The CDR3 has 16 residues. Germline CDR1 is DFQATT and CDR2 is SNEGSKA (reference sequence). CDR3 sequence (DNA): TGCAGTGCTAGTCCCGCTAGCGGGAGATGGACGAATGAGCAGTTCTTC. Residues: CSASPASGRWTNEQFF.

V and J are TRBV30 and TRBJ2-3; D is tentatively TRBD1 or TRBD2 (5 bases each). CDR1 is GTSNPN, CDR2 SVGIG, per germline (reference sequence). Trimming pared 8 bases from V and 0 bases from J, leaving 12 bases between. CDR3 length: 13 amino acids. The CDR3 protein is CAGGRSSTDTQYF. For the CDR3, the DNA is TGTGCCGGGGGACGGTCTAGCACAGATACGCAGTATTTT.

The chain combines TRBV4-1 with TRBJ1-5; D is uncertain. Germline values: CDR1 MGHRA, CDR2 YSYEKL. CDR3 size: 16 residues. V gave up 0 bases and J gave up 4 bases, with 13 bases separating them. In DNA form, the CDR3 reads TGCGCCAGCAGCCAAGATGCAGGACGAGGGAATCAGCCCCAGCATTTT. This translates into CASSQDAGRGNQPQHF.

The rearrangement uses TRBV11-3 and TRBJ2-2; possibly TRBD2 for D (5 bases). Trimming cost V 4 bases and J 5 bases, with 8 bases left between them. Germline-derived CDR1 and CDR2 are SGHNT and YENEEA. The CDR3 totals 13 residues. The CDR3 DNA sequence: TGTGCCAGCAGCTCTGAGCGGACCGGGGAGCTGTTTTTT. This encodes CASSSERTGELFF.

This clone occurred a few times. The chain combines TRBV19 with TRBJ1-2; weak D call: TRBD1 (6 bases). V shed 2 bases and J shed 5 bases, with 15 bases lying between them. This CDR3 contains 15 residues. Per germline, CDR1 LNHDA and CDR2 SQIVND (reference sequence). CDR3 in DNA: TGTGCCAGTAGTATAAAGACAGGAGTGAATTATGGCTACACCTTC. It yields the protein CASSIKTGVNYGYTF.

The CDR3 sequence is CASSLAASSTNQETQYF. The CDR3 bases are TGTGCCAGCAGCTTAGCGGCGTCTAGCACAAATCAAGAGACCCAGTACTTC. The chain is built from TRBV7-9 and TRBJ2-5; a possible D gene is TRBD2 (5 bases). This CDR3 spans 17 amino acids. Germline assignment: CDR1 SEHNR and CDR2 FQNEAQ (reference sequence). Trimming shortened V by 0 bases and J by 2 bases, and 16 bases separated the two germline ends.

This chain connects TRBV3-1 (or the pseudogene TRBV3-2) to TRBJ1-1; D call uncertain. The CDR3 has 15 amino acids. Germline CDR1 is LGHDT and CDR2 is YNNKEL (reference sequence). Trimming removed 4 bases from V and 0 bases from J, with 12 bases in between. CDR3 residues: CASSRTGQLNTEAFF. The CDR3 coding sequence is TGTGCCAGCAGCCGGACTGGGCAGTTGAACACTGAAGCTTTCTTT.